The source of this T cell receptor (beta chain) is a study of identical twins. V was trimmed by 6 bases and J by 3 bases, leaving 15 bases between them. Germline V gene lookup returns CDR1 DFQATT and CDR2 SNEGSKA (reference sequence). The CDR3 length is 14 residues. Each CDR3 protein gets one entry after TCRdb re-called the 5' RACE reads with MiXCR. Counted here are about 240,000 distinct CDR3 sequences, about an eighth occurring once; the ten biggest clones make up roughly 3.7%. The same specimen was also included in a second study, on yellow fever vaccine responses in identical twins.

The clonotype comes from a woman aged 18-35 years in good health. The sequencing sample was made of memory (CD45RO+) T cells sorted from blood. The chain carries TRBV20-1 and TRBJ2-4; D unclear. The CDR3 region has the DNA TGCAGTGCGCCGGACGGAGCTTTCAAAAACATTCAGTACTTC. Translating it yields CSAPDGAFKNIQYF.